The source of this T cell receptor (beta chain) is a study of T cells in localized non-small cell lung cancer. The CDR3 loop spans 15 amino acids. J was trimmed by 4 bases and V by 0 bases; bases with no gene match: 5. In germline, CDR1 is KGHSH, CDR2 LQKENI. Data came from immunoSEQ multiplex PCR; TCRdb stores just in-frame clones and leaves some out. The sample has approximately 140,000 clones, 80% to 90% seen once; the top ten hold 1.5% to 2%. The material sequenced was peripheral blood, taken before any cancer treatment. The TCR sequence derives from a female donor of 60 years or more with stage I lung adenocarcinoma. This rearrangement joins TRBV18 to TRBJ1-2; 7 positions agree with TRBD1. CDR3 loop: CASSPPGQGVYGYTF. The CDR3 DNA is TGTGCCAGCTCACCACCGGGCCAGGGGGTCTATGGCTACACCTTC.